One TCR beta chain is described in this entry. Using immunoSEQ multiplex PCR, the repertoire was profiled, and TCRdb retains in-frame clones only, with some absent. The sample holds 98,000 or so clones, about 89% seen once. Following autologous stem cell transplantation, relapse occurred in every patient, and exposure to brentuximab vedotin varied. This sample stems from a study of PD-1 blockade in classical Hodgkin lymphoma. Germline V gene sequence: CDR1 MNHEY, CDR2 SMNVEV (reference sequence). The ends lost 6 bases at V and 3 bases at J; junction bases unmatched: 9. The CDR3 is 15 amino acids. This receptor was taken from a human donor with classical Hodgkin lymphoma. V is TRBV27 and J is TRBJ1-1, with 8 bases that match TRBD1. This sample comprised peripheral blood mononuclear cells (PBMCs), obtained before the second cycle of nivolumab. The chain's CDR3 is CASSKETGAYTEAFF. The CDR3 DNA reads TGTGCCAGCAGCAAAGAGACAGGGGCGTACACTGAAGCTTTCTTT.